A selection of T cell receptor beta chains follows, all from one sample in a study of shared T cell receptors in the human thymus. Data came from immunoSEQ multiplex PCR; TCRdb stores just in-frame clones and leaves some out. The sample holds 640,000 or so clones; approximately 87% are singletons and the top ten take roughly 0.0089%. The same data also contributed to another study, on human thymus T cells.

Material: thymocytes. These receptors were collected from a boy in the first two years of life with a congenital heart defect. CDR3s include the opening cysteine and the closing phenylalanine or tryptophan. The D gene is left open where the match is weak. Size is omitted from some rows. Given values are once, few, many or a class for expanded clones.

V gene: TRBV7-6; D gene: NA; J gene: TRBJ1-2; clone size: NA; CDR3 DNA: TGTGCCAGCAGCTTAGGACCCGACAGGAACCCTAACTATGGCTACACCTTC; CDR3 protein: CASSLGPDRNPNYGYTF
V gene: TRBV11-2; D gene: NA; J gene: TRBJ2-1; clone size: few; CDR3 DNA: TGTGCCAGCAGCTTAGGTAGTACAGGGTACAATGAGCAGTTCTTC; CDR3 protein: CASSLGSTGYNEQFF
V gene: TRBV14; D gene: NA; J gene: TRBJ2-1; clone size: NA; CDR3 DNA: TGTGCCAGCAGCCAATACTTACTGATCAACTCCTACAATGAGCAGTTCTTC; CDR3 protein: CASSQYLLINSYNEQFF
V gene: TRBV19; D gene: NA; J gene: TRBJ1-2; clone size: NA; CDR3 DNA: TGTGCCAGTAGTTACTTCGGACAGATCCTTAACTATGGCTACACCTTC; CDR3 protein: CASSYFGQILNYGYTF
V gene: TRBV2; D gene: NA; J gene: TRBJ1-5; clone size: NA; CDR3 DNA: TGTGCCAGCAGTGAACGAGCGGGGAGCCCGAATCAGCCCCAGCATTTT; CDR3 protein: CASSERAGSPNQPQHF
V gene: TRBV5-1; D gene: NA; J gene: TRBJ1-2; clone size: NA; CDR3 DNA: TGCGCCAGCAGCTTGGGTCTCCCGCGGGGTTTAGGCTACACCTTC; CDR3 protein: CASSLGLPRGLGYTF
V gene: TRBV30; D gene: TRBD1; J gene: TRBJ2-2; clone size: NA; CDR3 DNA: TGTGCCTGGAGGGGGGGACAGGGGAACACCGGGGAGCTGTTTTTT; CDR3 protein: CAWRGGQGNTGELFF
V gene: TRBV7-6; D gene: NA; J gene: TRBJ2-7; clone size: NA; CDR3 DNA: TGTGCCAGCAGCTCCCGCCACCCAGACTCCGTTCGCTTC; CDR3 protein: CASSSRHPDSVRF
V gene: TRBV4-1; D gene: TRBD1; J gene: TRBJ1-5; clone size: NA; CDR3 DNA: TGCGCCAGCAGCCTCAGGGGACAGGAGAATCAGCCCCAGCATTTT; CDR3 protein: CASSLRGQENQPQHF
V gene: TRBV4-1; D gene: NA; J gene: TRBJ2-6; clone size: once; CDR3 DNA: TGCGCCAGCAGCCATATTCAAGGGGCCAGGGTTAGGGGGATCTCTGGGGCCAACGTCCTGACTTTC; CDR3 protein: CASSHIQGARVRGISGANVLTF